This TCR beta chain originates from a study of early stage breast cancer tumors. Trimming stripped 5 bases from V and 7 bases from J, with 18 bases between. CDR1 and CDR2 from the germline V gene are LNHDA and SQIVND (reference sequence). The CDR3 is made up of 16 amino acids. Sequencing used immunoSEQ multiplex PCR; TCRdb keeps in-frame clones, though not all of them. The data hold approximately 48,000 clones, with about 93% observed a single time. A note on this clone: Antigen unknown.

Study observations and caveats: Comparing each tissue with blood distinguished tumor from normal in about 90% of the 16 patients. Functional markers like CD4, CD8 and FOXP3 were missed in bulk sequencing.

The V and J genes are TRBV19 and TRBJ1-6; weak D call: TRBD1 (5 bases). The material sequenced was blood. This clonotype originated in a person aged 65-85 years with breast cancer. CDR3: CASSHEPRQQNSPLHF. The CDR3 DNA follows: TGTGCCAGTAGTCATGAGCCGAGACAGCAAAATTCACCCCTCCACTTT. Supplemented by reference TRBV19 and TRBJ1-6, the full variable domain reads DGGITQSPKYLFRKEGQNVTLSCEQNLNHDAMYWYRQDPGQGLRLIYYSQIVNDFQKGDIAEGYSVSREKKESFPLTVTSAQKNPTAFYLCASSHEPRQQNSPLHFGNGTRLTVT.